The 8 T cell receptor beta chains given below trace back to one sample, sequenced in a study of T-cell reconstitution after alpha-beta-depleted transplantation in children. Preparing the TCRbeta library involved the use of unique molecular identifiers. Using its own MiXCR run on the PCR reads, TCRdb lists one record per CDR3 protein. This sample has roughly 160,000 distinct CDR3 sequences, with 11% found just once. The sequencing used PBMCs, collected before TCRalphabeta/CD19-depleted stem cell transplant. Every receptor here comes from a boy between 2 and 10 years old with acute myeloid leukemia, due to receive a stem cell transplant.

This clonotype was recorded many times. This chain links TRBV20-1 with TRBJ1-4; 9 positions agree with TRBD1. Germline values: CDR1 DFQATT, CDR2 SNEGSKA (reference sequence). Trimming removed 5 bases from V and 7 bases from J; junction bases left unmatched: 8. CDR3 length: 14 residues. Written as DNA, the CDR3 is TGCAGTGCTCCTTTGGACAGGGGAGGTGAAAAACTGTTTTTT. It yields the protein CSAPLDRGGEKLFF.

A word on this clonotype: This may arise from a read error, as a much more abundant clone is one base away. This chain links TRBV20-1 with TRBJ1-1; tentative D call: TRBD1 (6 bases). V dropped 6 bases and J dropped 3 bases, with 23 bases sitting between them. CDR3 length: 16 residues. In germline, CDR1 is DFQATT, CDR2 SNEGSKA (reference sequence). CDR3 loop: CSAPSITGKWYTEAFF. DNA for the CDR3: TGCAGTGCCCCCTCCATCACAGGGAAATGGTACACTGAAGCTTTCTTT.

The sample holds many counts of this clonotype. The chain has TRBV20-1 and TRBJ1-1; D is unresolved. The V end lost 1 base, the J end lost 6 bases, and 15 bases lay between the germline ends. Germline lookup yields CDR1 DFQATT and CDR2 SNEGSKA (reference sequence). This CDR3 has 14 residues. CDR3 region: CSARAGYVASEAFF. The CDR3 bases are TGCAGTGCTAGAGCCGGGTACGTAGCTTCTGAAGCTTTCTTT.

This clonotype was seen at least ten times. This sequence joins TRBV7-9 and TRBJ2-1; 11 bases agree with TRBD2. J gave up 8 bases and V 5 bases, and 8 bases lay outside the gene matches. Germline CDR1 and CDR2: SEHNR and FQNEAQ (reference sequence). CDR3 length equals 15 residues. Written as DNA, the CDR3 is TGTGCCAGCAGCGCGACTAGCGGGAAGGTCTATGAGCAGTTCTTC. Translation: CASSATSGKVYEQFF.

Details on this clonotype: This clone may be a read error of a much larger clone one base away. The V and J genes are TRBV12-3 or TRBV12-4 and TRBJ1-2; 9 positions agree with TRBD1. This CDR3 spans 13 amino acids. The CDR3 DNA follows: TGTGCCAACAGTACGGGACAGGGAGATGGCTACACCTTC. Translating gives CANSTGQGDGYTF.

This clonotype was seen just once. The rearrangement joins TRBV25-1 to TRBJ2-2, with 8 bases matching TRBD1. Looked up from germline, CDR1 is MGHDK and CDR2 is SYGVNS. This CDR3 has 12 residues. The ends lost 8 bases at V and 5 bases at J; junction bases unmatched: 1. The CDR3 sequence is CASRTGTGELFF. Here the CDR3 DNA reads TGTGCCAGCCGGACAGGGACCGGGGAGCTGTTTTTT.

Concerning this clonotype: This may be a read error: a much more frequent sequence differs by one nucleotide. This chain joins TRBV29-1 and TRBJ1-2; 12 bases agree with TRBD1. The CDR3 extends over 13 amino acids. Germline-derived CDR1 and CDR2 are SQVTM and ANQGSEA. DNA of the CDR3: TGCAGCGTCCGGGACAGGGGGCCCTATGGCTACCCCTTC. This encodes CSVRDRGPYGYPF.

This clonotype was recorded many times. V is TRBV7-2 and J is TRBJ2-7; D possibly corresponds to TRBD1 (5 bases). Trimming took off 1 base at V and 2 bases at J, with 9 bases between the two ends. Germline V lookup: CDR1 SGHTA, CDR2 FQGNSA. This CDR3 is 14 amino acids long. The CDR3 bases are TGTGCCAGCAGCTTAGGAACAGGTACCTACGAGCAGTACGTC. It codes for CASSLGTGTYEQYV.